The 14 T cell receptor beta chains listed next were all sequenced from one sample in a study of T-cell reconstitution after alpha-beta-depleted transplantation in children (dated by TCRdb to 2016 to 2018). The meaning of the sample's treatment or condition label: allogeneic hematopoietic cell transplantation with graft depleted of TCRalphabeta T cells and CD19 B cells. The library was produced with PCR. Sequencing instrument: Illumina HiSeq 2500. TCR library preparation used molecular barcoding, with unique molecular identifiers applied to normalize quantification of the TCRbeta repertoire. The raw public reads went through TCRdb reprocessing: fastp at Q25, MiXCR clone calling, in-frame beta chains kept. Rows with one shared CDR3 protein collapse into an entry with the most common genes and DNA. This sample comprises about 540,000 distinct CDR3 sequences, over 25% of them detected only once. Approximately 33% of the sample rests with the top ten.

The sample here was PBMCs, taken before TCRalphabeta/CD19-depleted stem cell transplant. These receptors were taken from a boy less than two years old with Wiskott-Aldrich syndrome, due to receive a stem cell transplant.

This clonotype was observed a few times. The CDR3 region has the DNA TGTGCCAGCAGCCGACAGGTCTGGGGCACTGAAGCTTTCTTT. It yields the protein CASSRQVWGTEAFF. This chain uses TRBV14 with TRBJ1-1, with D perhaps matching TRBD1 (6 bases). Trimming removed 4 bases from V and 4 bases from J, with 13 bases in between. Germline CDR1 reads SGHDN; CDR2 reads FVKESK. The length of the CDR3 is 14 residues.

The rearrangement joins TRBV30 to TRBJ1-5; D is unclear. V lost 2 bases, J lost 0 bases, and 8 bases lay in between. Germline V gives CDR1 GTSNPN, CDR2 SVGIG (reference sequence). The CDR3 has 14 residues. CDR3 nucleotide sequence: TGTGCCTGGAGTAACGTCGGTAGCAATCAGCCCCAGCATTTT. It encodes CAWSNVGSNQPQHF.

The V call is TRBV5-1, the J call TRBJ1-2; unclear D gene. In germline, CDR1 is SGHRS, CDR2 YFSETQ. The CDR3 spans 15 residues. V was cut by 1 base and J by 2 bases, with 12 bases left in between. The CDR3 here is CASSLNEGGNYGYTF. CDR3 in DNA: TGCGCCAGCAGCTTGAACGAGGGAGGAAACTATGGCTACACCTTC.

This clonotype was seen more than once but under ten times. The chain links TRBV20-1 to TRBJ2-7; the match to TRBD1 covers 8 bases. V lost 6 bases to trimming and J lost 0 bases; unmatched junction nucleotides: 10. The length of the CDR3 is 15 residues. CDR1 and CDR2 from the germline V gene are DFQATT and SNEGSKA (reference sequence). The CDR3: CSAPRQGPFSYEQYF. The CDR3 DNA reads as TGCAGTGCGCCTAGACAGGGGCCCTTCTCCTACGAGCAGTACTTC.

This clonotype occurred a few times. The V call is TRBV12-3 or TRBV12-4, the J call TRBJ2-1; 9 bases line up with TRBD2. Trimming removed 7 bases from V and 2 bases from J; junction bases left unmatched: 12. CDR3 length: 17 residues. CDR3 nucleotides: TGTGCCAGCATCTACTTGCTAGCGGGGAGGACCTACAATGAGCAGTTCTTC. Its protein is CASIYLLAGRTYNEQFF.

The genes are TRBV27 and TRBJ2-5, with D perhaps TRBD1 (6 bases). Germline CDR1 MNHEY, CDR2 SMNVEV (reference sequence). CDR3 length equals 14 residues. Trimming took off 4 bases at V and 4 bases at J, with 13 bases between the two ends. The CDR3 is CASSSNDRRETQYF. In nucleotides, the CDR3 is TGTGCCAGCAGTTCCAATGACAGGCGAGAGACCCAGTACTTC.

This rearrangement joins TRBV5-1 to TRBJ2-7; TRBD1 matches at 9 bases. The junction had 4 bases not matched to a gene; V was cut back by 3 bases and J by 3 bases. Germline loops: CDR1 SGHRS, CDR2 YFSETQ. The CDR3 runs 14 residues. DNA of the CDR3: TGCGCCAGCAGCTGGACAGGGGCTAACTACGAGCAGTACTTC. Translation gives CASSWTGANYEQYF.

This clonotype occurred a few times. The chain combines TRBV5-1 with TRBJ1-1, with unresolved D. Trimming took 3 bases from V and 2 from J, leaving 8 bases between them. From germline, CDR1 is SGHRS and CDR2 YFSETQ. The CDR3 is 13 amino acids. CDR3 nucleotide sequence: TGCGCCAGCAGCTCTACACTTAACACTGAAGCTTTCTTT. It specifies CASSSTLNTEAFF.

The chain uses TRBV28 and TRBJ2-1, with 11 bases that match TRBD2. The CDR3 runs to 16 residues. V gave up 7 bases and J gave up 4 bases; unmatched junction bases: 9. In germline, CDR1 is MDHEN, CDR2 SYDVKM. The CDR3 region is CASIALGTSGYNEQFF. As DNA, the CDR3 is TGTGCCAGCATTGCTTTAGGGACTAGCGGTTACAATGAGCAGTTCTTC.

The chain couples TRBV5-1 to TRBJ2-6; possible D gene TRBD1, 5 bases. Per the germline V gene, CDR1 is SGHRS and CDR2 is YFSETQ. Between the trimmed V and J ends, which lost 0 bases and 0 bases, there was a span of 7 bases. The CDR3 length is 16 residues. In nucleotides, the CDR3 is TGCGCCAGCAGCTTGGTTCAGGGCTCTGGGGCCAACGTCCTGACTTTC. Protein: CASSLVQGSGANVLTF.

This clonotype was counted a few times. CDR3 sequence (DNA): TGTGCCACCAGCAGAGGACAGCTTTCCTACGAGCAGTACTTC. Protein sequence: CATSRGQLSYEQYF. The chain couples TRBV15 to TRBJ2-7; TRBD1 might be the D (5 bases). This CDR3 region has 14 residues. V was clipped by 1 base and J by 1 base, with 8 bases between them. Germline V gene sequence: CDR1 LNHNV, CDR2 YYDKDF (reference sequence).

The J gene is TRBJ2-3, the V gene TRBV5-6, with D maybe TRBD2 (6 bases). The length of the CDR3 is 13 residues. Germline V lookup: CDR1 SGHDT, CDR2 YYEEEE. V lost 2 bases, J lost 9 bases, and 13 bases lay in between. Here the CDR3 DNA reads TGTGCCAGCAGCTTTGGGACTCCAGGCACGCAGTATTTT. It yields the protein CASSFGTPGTQYF.

The chain has TRBV6-6 and TRBJ2-3, with unresolved D. The germline V and J ends were trimmed by 1 base and 5 bases, with 7 bases remaining between them. The CDR3 has 13 amino acids. Germline-derived CDR1 and CDR2 are MNHNY and SVGAGI (reference sequence). The CDR3, as DNA: TGTGCCAGCAGTTACTTCCTCGGAGATACGCAGTATTTT. Its protein is CASSYFLGDTQYF.

This clonotype was counted only a few times. This chain links TRBV28 with TRBJ2-5, with 9 bases aligning to TRBD2. The V gene's germline CDR1 is MDHEN and CDR2 SYDVKM. The CDR3 has 14 amino acids. V was pared by 7 bases and J by 4 bases, with 7 bases of the junction left unmatched. DNA of the CDR3: TGTGCCAGCAACCGTTTAGCGGGAGTAGAGACCCAGTACTTC. Its translation: CASNRLAGVETQYF.